Following are 30 T cell receptor beta chains from one sample sequenced in a study of blood T cell dynamics during melanoma immunotherapy (TCRdb year 2020). The sample's time point, from its label and the paper: pre-treatment baseline. The library was obtained by the immunoSEQ multiplex PCR assay. In TCRdb, the immuneACCESS table is reduced to in-frame sequences with V and J assigned. These tables do not hold every clone; where another copy was compared, an unresolved V gene accounts for under half, and the others remain unexplained. Recorded for this sample are roughly 15,000 clones; approximately 90% of them occurred a single time. The biggest ten clones account for around 6% of the sample. Sequencing was performed on blood, taken from a patient treated with checkpoint blockade. The receptors were sampled from a human donor with melanoma.

Written as DNA, the CDR3 is TGTGCCAGCAGCCCGAGTCCCGGGACAGGGGTCGTCTATGGCTACACCTTC. Its protein product is CASSPSPGTGVVYGYTF. The chain couples TRBV27 to TRBJ1-2; 10 bases agree with TRBD1. In germline, CDR1 is MNHEY, CDR2 SMNVEV (reference sequence). V gave up 6 bases and J gave up 4 bases; unmatched junction bases: 14. This CDR3 has 17 amino acids.

The chain recombines TRBV5-4 with TRBJ2-2; 9 positions match TRBD2. Germline lookup yields CDR1 SGHNT and CDR2 YYREEE (reference sequence). This CDR3 contains 16 residues. V shed 4 bases and J 2 bases; nucleotides not matched to a gene: 6. DNA of the CDR3: TGTGCCAGCAGCCGCGGGGGGGAGGGAAACACCGGGGAGCTGTTTTTT. Protein sequence: CASSRGGEGNTGELFF.

The chain links TRBV11-3 to TRBJ1-3; D is ambiguous. Germline V gene sequence: CDR1 SGHNT, CDR2 YENEEA. This CDR3 region has 16 residues. Trimming took off 5 bases at V and 0 bases at J, with 14 bases between the two ends. The CDR3 spells CASSPPGSSSGNTIYF. Here the CDR3 DNA reads TGTGCCAGCAGCCCTCCGGGATCGAGCTCTGGAAACACCATATATTTT.

This clone was observed once. The chain couples TRBV6-1 to TRBJ2-3; 9 nucleotides line up with TRBD2. V dropped 6 bases and J dropped 5; count of bases not matched to a gene: 9. This CDR3 contains 15 residues. CDR1 is MNHNS and CDR2 is SASEGT in the germline V gene. CDR3 protein: CASRPAGGPIDTQYF. The CDR3 DNA reads TGTGCCAGCAGGCCTGCGGGGGGGCCGATAGATACGCAGTATTTT.

The V gene is TRBV7-9, the J gene TRBJ1-1; 8 bases align to TRBD1. V shed 1 base and J 8 bases; nucleotides not matched to a gene: 0. Germline CDR1 is SEHNR and CDR2 is FQNEAQ (reference sequence). The CDR3 has 12 amino acids. The DNA for the CDR3 is TGTGCCAGCAGCTTAGGACAGGGGGAAGCTTTCTTT. Amino acids: CASSLGQGEAFF.

The V gene is TRBV5-6, the J gene TRBJ1-2; 9 nucleotides match TRBD1. This CDR3 spans 14 amino acids. Germline CDR1 and CDR2: SGHDT and YYEEEE. The V gene end was trimmed by 4 bases and the J gene end by 4 bases; junction bases not matched to a gene: 5. CDR3 DNA: TGTGCCAGCAGCCTGGGACAGGGCGGCTATGGCTACACCTTC. It codes for CASSLGQGGYGYTF.

The rearrangement joins TRBV28 to TRBJ1-4; 8 nucleotides agree with TRBD1. Germline V gene lookup returns CDR1 MDHEN and CDR2 SYDVKM. After removal of 6 bases from V and 10 bases from J, the junction contained 10 bases not matched to a gene. This CDR3 region has 14 residues. The CDR3 DNA sequence: TGTGCCAGCAGATTACAGGGGGAGAGGGCAAAACTGTTTTTT. This codes for CASRLQGERAKLFF.

V gene TRBV19 combines with J gene TRBJ1-4; the match to TRBD1 covers 7 bases. Per germline, CDR1 LNHDA and CDR2 SQIVND (reference sequence). J gave up 4 bases and V 9 bases, and 8 bases lay outside the gene matches. This CDR3 comprises 14 residues. The CDR3 DNA follows: TGTGCCAGCTCGCGAGGGGGCCTTAATGAAAAACTGTTTTTT. As protein: CASSRGGLNEKLFF.

V and J are TRBV7-2 and TRBJ2-1; D is perhaps TRBD1 (6 bases). The CDR3 consists of 15 residues. V shed 4 bases and J shed 0 bases, with 10 bases lying between them. Germline V gene lookup returns CDR1 SGHTA and CDR2 FQGNSA. CDR3 DNA: TGTGCCAGCAGCTATGACAGGAGCTCCTACAATGAGCAGTTCTTC. This encodes CASSYDRSSYNEQFF.

This chain links TRBV7-8 with TRBJ2-4; 8 nucleotides line up with TRBD2. CDR3 size: 14 residues. CDR1 SGHVS and CDR2 FQNEAQ come from the germline V gene. V dropped 4 bases and J dropped 9; count of bases not matched to a gene: 8. In DNA form, the CDR3 reads TGTGCCAGCAGCTCGGGACTAGTCAACGGCATTCAGTACTTC. It is translated as CASSSGLVNGIQYF.

The rearrangement uses TRBV30 and TRBJ1-3; perhaps TRBD1 as D (5 bases). The V gene lost 2 bases and the J gene lost 4 bases, with 12 bases spanning the gap. Germline CDR1 reads GTSNPN; CDR2 reads SVGIG (reference sequence). CDR3 size: 14 residues. The CDR3 spells CAWSYGASGNTIYF. CDR3 DNA sequence: TGTGCCTGGAGTTACGGGGCATCGGGAAACACCATATATTTT.

Written as DNA, the CDR3 is TGTGCCAGCGGGACAGGGGTCCAAGAGACCCAGTACTTC. This codes for CASGTGVQETQYF. The chain carries TRBV6-5 and TRBJ2-5; 10 positions agree with TRBD1. CDR3 length equals 13 residues. CDR1 MNHEY and CDR2 SVGAGI come from the germline V gene. With V trimmed by 8 bases and J by 1 base, 1 base remained unmatched.

This chain uses TRBV5-4 with TRBJ2-7; TRBD2 matches 11 bases. In germline, CDR1 is SGHNT, CDR2 YYREEE (reference sequence). Trimming removed 0 bases from V and 6 bases from J; junction bases left unmatched: 5. The CDR3 runs 15 residues. The CDR3 DNA reads TGTGCCAGCAGCTTGGTAGCGGGGGGGTTTGGCGAGCAGTACTTC. This sequence encodes CASSLVAGGFGEQYF.

This clone came up a few times. The V call is TRBV4-3, the J call TRBJ2-5; 9 positions agree with TRBD1. The V gene's germline CDR1 is LGHNA and CDR2 YSLEER. The CDR3 totals 15 residues. V dropped 0 bases and J dropped 5; count of bases not matched to a gene: 4. CDR3 nucleotide sequence: TGCGCCAGCAGCCAAGAAACAGGGGGCAGGGAGACCCAGTACTTC. Its translation is CASSQETGGRETQYF.

This chain links TRBV7-2 with TRBJ2-3; 10 bases map to TRBD2. Germline V gene sequence: CDR1 SGHTA, CDR2 FQGNSA. This CDR3 comprises 14 residues. The J segment lost 2 bases and the V segment lost 6 bases, leaving 2 bases of the junction unmatched. The CDR3 reads CASSTSGATDTQYF. In nucleotides, the CDR3 is TGTGCCAGCAGTACTAGCGGGGCCACAGATACGCAGTATTTT.

With regard to this clone: Other DNA sequences from this sample encode an identical CDR3 as well. This chain uses TRBV5-1 with TRBJ2-7; 10 positions agree with TRBD1. Trimming at V came to 0 bases and at J to 6 bases, leaving 0 bases not matched to a gene. This CDR3 spans 13 amino acids. Per germline, CDR1 SGHRS and CDR2 YFSETQ. The CDR3 reads CASSLGTGGEQYF. In DNA, the CDR3 is TGCGCCAGCAGCTTGGGGACAGGGGGCGAGCAGTACTTC.

V is TRBV30 and J is TRBJ2-1; 16 bases match TRBD2. Trimming at V came to 2 bases and at J to 8 bases, leaving 12 bases not matched to a gene. The CDR3 consists of 18 residues. CDR1 and CDR2 from the germline V gene are GTSNPN and SVGIG (reference sequence). Written as DNA, the CDR3 is TGTGCCTGGAGTCCGGGACTAGCGGGGGGGAAAAGTTTCGATGAGCAGTTCTTC. Amino acids: CAWSPGLAGGKSFDEQFF.

This chain connects TRBV7-8 to TRBJ2-7; 7 bases align to TRBD1. V was clipped by 4 bases and J by 2 bases; unmatched bases: 8. The CDR3 has 15 residues. CDR1 SGHVS and CDR2 FQNEAQ come from the germline V gene. The CDR3 nucleotides read TGTGCCAGCAGCTCAGGGGGTTTCTCACCCTACGAGCAGTACTTC. As protein: CASSSGGFSPYEQYF. Full variable domain (rest looked up from reference TRBV7-8 and TRBJ2-7): GAGVSQSPRYKVAKRGQDVALRCDPISGHVSLFWYQQALGQGPEFLTYFQNEAQLDKSGLPSDRFFAERPEGSVSTLKIQRTQQEDSAVYLCASSSGGFSPYEQYFGPGTRLTVT.

The V call is TRBV5-1, the J call TRBJ1-1; TRBD1 matches 10 bases. Germline CDR1 reads SGHRS; CDR2 reads YFSETQ. The CDR3 is 14 residues long. Germline trimming cut 4 bases from V and 4 bases from J; bases unmatched to any gene: 4. CDR3 in amino acids: CASSTGQGGTEAFF. The DNA for the CDR3 is TGCGCCAGCAGCACTGGACAGGGGGGCACTGAAGCTTTCTTT.

The rearrangement uses TRBV5-1 and TRBJ1-1; TRBD1 matches 8 bases. The V gene end was trimmed by 0 bases and the J gene end by 0 bases; junction bases not matched to a gene: 10. Germline V gene sequence: CDR1 SGHRS, CDR2 YFSETQ. This CDR3 has 18 residues. CDR3 nucleotides: TGCGCCAGCAGCTTGGGAATAGACAGGGGTCTGATGAACACTGAAGCTTTCTTT. Amino acids: CASSLGIDRGLMNTEAFF.

This clone appeared a single time. The chain couples TRBV5-1 to TRBJ2-2; 10 bases fit TRBD2. CDR3 length: 15 residues. With 6 bases clipped from V and 8 bases from J, the junction kept 10 bases outside the gene matches. CDR1 and CDR2 (germline): SGHRS, YFSETQ. DNA of the CDR3: TGCGCCAGCAAGAAGGCTAGCGGGGGAACGGGGGAGCTGTTTTTT. It codes for CASKKASGGTGELFF.

The V gene is TRBV7-9, the J gene TRBJ1-2; tentative D call: TRBD1 (5 bases). The germline CDR1 and CDR2 sequences are SEHNR and FQNEAQ (reference sequence). Trimming removed 5 bases at V and 6 bases at J, with 22 bases between. The CDR3 length is 16 residues. CDR3 nucleotide sequence: TGTGCCAGCAGCCCGGGCCCGGGACGGCCGGGAAATGGCTACACCTTC. Its translation: CASSPGPGRPGNGYTF.

This rearrangement joins TRBV7-2 to TRBJ2-5, with TRBD1 identical over 8 bases. The end of the DNA is better explained by TRBJ2-7, so the J call may be wrong. The CDR3 totals 15 residues. Germline CDR1 is SGHTA and CDR2 is FQGNSA. In DNA, the CDR3 is TGTGCCAGCAACTCACGGACAGGGATCGACTACGAGCAGTACTTC. Its translation is CASNSRTGIDYEQYF.

In this sample, this clone turned up a few times. The rearrangement uses TRBV15 and TRBJ1-1; a weak D match, TRBD1 (5 bases). The CDR3 extends over 17 amino acids. Looked up from germline, CDR1 is LNHNV and CDR2 is YYDKDF (reference sequence). The V and J ends lost 0 bases and 0 bases respectively, with 14 bases between them. The CDR3 DNA sequence: TGTGCCACCAGCAGAGAAGGGTCGGCAGGGATGAACACTGAAGCTTTCTTT. Amino acids: CATSREGSAGMNTEAFF.

This clone appeared a few times. The CDR3 DNA reads as TGTGCCAGCAGGCCCGGGACAGACAACACCGGGGAGCTGTTTTTT. Protein: CASRPGTDNTGELFF. The chain has TRBV6-6 and TRBJ2-2; TRBD1 matches 7 bases. The CDR3 is made up of 15 amino acids. Looked up from germline, CDR1 is MNHNY and CDR2 is SVGAGI (reference sequence). The V and J ends lost 6 bases and 2 bases, in that order; junction bases with no gene match: 6.

This clone has more than one count but fewer than ten. The J gene is TRBJ2-4, the V gene TRBV27; 11 bases are a match to TRBD1. V gave up 5 bases and J gave up 7 bases; unmatched junction bases: 7. CDR3 length: 15 amino acids. Germline CDR1 reads MNHEY; CDR2 reads SMNVEV (reference sequence). The CDR3 protein is CASSPRGQGANIQYF. CDR3 sequence (DNA): TGTGCCAGCAGTCCTAGAGGACAGGGGGCGAACATTCAGTACTTC.

CDR3 nucleotides: TGTGCCAGCAGTTTATCGGGGACGACGAACACTGAAGCTTTCTTT. It encodes CASSLSGTTNTEAFF. This rearrangement joins TRBV27 to TRBJ1-1; D perhaps matches TRBD1 (5 bases). V lost 0 bases and J lost 1, with 9 bases in between. The CDR3 consists of 15 residues. The germline V gene encodes CDR1 MNHEY and CDR2 SMNVEV (reference sequence).

This chain links TRBV18 with TRBJ2-7, with TRBD1 as a possible D gene (6 bases). Germline CDR1 reads KGHSH; CDR2 reads LQKENI. CDR3 size: 15 residues. Trimming removed 3 bases at V and 1 base at J, with 13 bases between. The CDR3 nucleotides are TGTGCCAGCTCACCCTCTAGGACAGATTCCTACGAGCAGTACTTC. It codes for CASSPSRTDSYEQYF.

The chain couples TRBV4-1 to TRBJ2-3, with TRBD2 as a possible D gene (6 bases). The germline V gene encodes CDR1 MGHRA and CDR2 YSYEKL. The CDR3 spans 14 residues. Trimming left V 1 base short and J 2 bases short, with 7 bases between. CDR3 DNA: TGCGCCAGCAGCCAAGGGGAGGCCACAGATACGCAGTATTTT. It specifies CASSQGEATDTQYF.

The chain uses TRBV10-3 and TRBJ2-2, with D unresolved. The CDR3 totals 13 residues. V lost 7 bases and J lost 6, with 12 bases in between. Germline V gives CDR1 ENHRY, CDR2 SYGVKD. The CDR3 here is CAIKPLEAGELFF. In DNA form, the CDR3 reads TGTGCCATCAAGCCTCTGGAAGCCGGGGAGCTGTTTTTT.